Shown below are 25 T cell receptor beta chains from a single sample sequenced in a study of regulatory T cells in long-lasting Graves disease. Regarding time point: persistent/refractory GD, antithyroid drugs over 5 years with positive TRAb. Isolated PBMC RNA provided the starting material for the TCR library. The authors built TCR beta libraries using iRepertoire HTBI primers and Arm-PCR of CDR3 regions. TCRdb itself ran the multiplex PCR reads through MiXCR, one entry per CDR3 protein. The sample has roughly 500,000 distinct CDR3 sequences, roughly 21% seen once; the top ten hold about 7%. The material sequenced was peripheral blood mononuclear cells (PBMCs), taken when the disease was refractory, from a patient treated with antithyroid drugs. The receptors were gathered from a female donor with Graves disease.

This clonotype was counted a few times. V is TRBV27 and J is TRBJ2-4; 7 positions match TRBD1. Unmatched junction bases numbered 12, after V lost 5 bases and J lost 2 bases. The length of the CDR3 is 17 residues. Per the germline V gene, CDR1 is MNHEY and CDR2 is SMNVEV (reference sequence). CDR3 nucleotides: TGTGCCAGCAGTGCTCTACAGGGGAGCGTGACCAAAAACATTCAGTACTTC. It specifies CASSALQGSVTKNIQYF.

This clonotype was seen more than once but under ten times. The chain uses TRBV29-1 and TRBJ1-1; D call uncertain. The germline V and J ends were trimmed by 5 bases and 10 bases, with 14 bases remaining between them. The germline V gene encodes CDR1 SQVTM and CDR2 ANQGSEA. The length of the CDR3 is 11 residues. DNA of the CDR3: TGCAGCGTTCCCTTCATTGGGCGAGCTTTCTTT. Protein: CSVPFIGRAFF. Full variable domain (outside the CDR3, taken from reference TRBV29-1 and TRBJ1-1): SAVISQKPSRDICQRGTSLTIQCQVDSQVTMMFWYRQQPGQSLTLIATANQGSEATYESGFVIDKFPISRPNLTFSTLTVSNMSPEDSSIYLCSVPFIGRAFFGQGTRLTVV.

The sample holds many counts of this clonotype. This chain joins TRBV6-5 and TRBJ1-2, with a weak D call TRBD1 (5 bases). The germline V gene has CDR1 MNHEY and CDR2 SVGAGI. The CDR3 consists of 14 residues. V was cut by 4 bases and J by 5 bases, with 14 bases left in between. The CDR3 loop is CASSSGPLGYGYTF. The CDR3 DNA sequence: TGTGCCAGCAGTTCAGGGCCTTTGGGGTATGGCTACACCTTC.

V usage is TRBV5-1 and J usage is TRBJ2-7, with D unclear. Germline loops: CDR1 SGHRS, CDR2 YFSETQ. V was cut by 0 bases and J by 0 bases, with 13 bases left in between. The CDR3 sequence is 16 residues long. CDR3 nucleotides: TGCGCCAGCAGCTTGGATGCGACCGCTAGCTCCTACGAGCAGTACTTC. Translation: CASSLDATASSYEQYF.

Turning to this clonotype: A much larger clonotype is one base distant, so this may be a read error. This chain connects TRBV29-1 to TRBJ1-1; D unresolved. Looked up from germline, CDR1 is SQVTM and CDR2 is ANQGSEA. The CDR3 length is 15 residues. Here the CDR3 reads CSVVLDNQLDTEALF. The CDR3 coding sequence is TGCAGCGTTGTACTCGACAACCAGCTAGACACTGAAGCTCTCTTT.

Concerning this clonotype: A much larger clone is a single base away; this may be a read error. J is TRBJ2-7 and V is TRBV27; no firm D call. Trimming removed 7 bases at V and 5 bases at J, with 18 bases between. The germline V gene has CDR1 MNHEY and CDR2 SMNVEV (reference sequence). This CDR3 region has 14 residues. The CDR3 here is CASMGSLPSDEQYF. CDR3 in DNA: TGTGCCAGCATGGGTTCACTCCCCTCGGACGAGCAGTACTTC.

The CDR3 here is CASSFGSGRRENEQFF. The CDR3 DNA is TGCGCCAGCAGCTTCGGTAGCGGGAGGAGGGAGAATGAGCAGTTCTTC. The rearrangement uses TRBV5-1 and TRBJ2-1; 10 nucleotides match TRBD2. Germline loops: CDR1 SGHRS, CDR2 YFSETQ. V lost 2 bases, J lost 7 bases, and 9 bases stayed unmatched. The CDR3 extends over 16 amino acids.

CDR3 DNA sequence: TGTGCCAGCGCCGCTACCGGGACTAACACAGATACGCAGTATTTT. Residues: CASAATGTNTDTQYF. The chain employs TRBV9 and TRBJ2-3; 7 bases map to TRBD2. Trimming took 7 bases from V and 2 from J; bases not matched to a gene: 10. The CDR3 contains 15 residues. The germline V gene has CDR1 SGDLS and CDR2 YYNGEE.

The chain combines TRBV12-3 or TRBV12-4 with TRBJ2-3; TRBD2 agrees at 9 bases. The CDR3 runs 14 residues. After removal of 6 bases from V and 5 bases from J, the junction contained 6 bases not matched to a gene. As DNA, the CDR3 is TGTGCCAGCAGCGACGCGGGAGGGGAAGATACGCAGTATTTT. It translates to CASSDAGGEDTQYF.

The rearrangement uses TRBV29-1 and TRBJ2-7; tentatively, D is TRBD1 (6 bases). In germline, CDR1 is SQVTM, CDR2 ANQGSEA. There are 15 residues in the CDR3. Trimming took off 6 bases at V and 8 bases at J, with 26 bases between the two ends. CDR3 residues: CSVSRDTEPSTQQYF. Here the CDR3 DNA reads TGCAGCGTCTCCCGGGACACCGAACCCTCTACGCAGCAGTACTTC.

This chain connects TRBV2 to TRBJ2-2; the match to TRBD2 covers 11 bases. CDR3 length: 17 residues. Germline CDR1 SNHLY, CDR2 FYNNEI. The J segment lost 2 bases and the V segment lost 2 bases, leaving 4 bases of the junction unmatched. CDR3 coding DNA: TGTGCCAGCAGTGAATTGGGACTAGCGGTTAACACCGGGGAGCTGTTTTTT. Protein sequence: CASSELGLAVNTGELFF.

This clonotype showed up many times. Here the CDR3 DNA reads TGTGCCAGCAGCTTTCGGGGAGGGCCAAACACCGGGGAGCTGTTTTTT. This translates into CASSFRGGPNTGELFF. This chain links TRBV7-2 with TRBJ2-2, with 7 bases identical to TRBD2. The junction had 6 bases not matched to a gene; V was cut back by 3 bases and J by 2 bases. Germline V CDR1 and CDR2: SGHTA, FQGNSA. This CDR3 is built from 16 residues.

This clonotype was counted ten times or more. CDR3 sequence (DNA): TGTGCCAGCAGCCCGCTAGCGGGAGGGCCTGTCAAGACCCAGTACTTC. Translation: CASSPLAGGPVKTQYF. The chain has TRBV7-9 and TRBJ2-5; TRBD2 agrees at 12 bases. The CDR3 runs 16 residues. After removal of 5 bases from V and 6 bases from J, the junction contained 10 bases not matched to a gene. CDR1 and CDR2 from the germline V gene are SEHNR and FQNEAQ (reference sequence).

This clonotype has at least ten counts. CDR3 protein: CASLEGRGRRNTEAFF. In nucleotides, the CDR3 is TGTGCCAGCCTTGAGGGCCGGGGGCGGAGGAACACTGAAGCTTTCTTT. This sequence joins TRBV2 and TRBJ1-1; tentatively, D is TRBD1 (6 bases). This CDR3 comprises 16 residues. The ends were cut back, 8 bases at V and 1 base at J, with 20 bases in the middle. In germline, CDR1 is SNHLY, CDR2 FYNNEI.

The rearrangement links TRBV28 to TRBJ2-4; 9 positions match TRBD2. J was trimmed by 0 bases and V by 6 bases; bases with no gene match: 6. The CDR3 covers 16 residues. CDR1 is MDHEN and CDR2 is SYDVKM in the germline V gene. The CDR3 DNA is TGTGCCAGCAGGACTATAGCGGGAGTAGCCAAAAACATTCAGTACTTC. As protein: CASRTIAGVAKNIQYF. Full variable domain (remainder filled in from reference TRBV28 and TRBJ2-4): DVKVTQSSRYLVKRTGEKVFLECVQDMDHENMFWYRQDPGLGLRLIYFSYDVKMKEKGDIPEGYSVSREKKERFSLILESASTNQTSMYLCASRTIAGVAKNIQYFGAGTRLSVL.

This clonotype was recorded many times. The V gene is TRBV9, the J gene TRBJ1-1; 7 bases match TRBD1. Germline V CDR1 and CDR2: SGDLS, YYNGEE. J was trimmed by 1 base and V by 3 bases; bases with no gene match: 3. CDR3 length equals 14 residues. The CDR3 spells CASSGDRPNTEAFF. The CDR3 DNA sequence: TGTGCCAGCAGCGGGGACAGACCGAACACTGAAGCTTTCTTT.

The V call is TRBV5-1, the J call TRBJ2-4; D may be TRBD2 (6 bases). Trimming removed 0 bases from V and 6 bases from J, with 13 bases in between. The CDR3 is 15 amino acids. Looked up from germline, CDR1 is SGHRS and CDR2 is YFSETQ. CDR3 sequence (DNA): TGCGCCAGCAGCTTGGACGGGAGTAGCGCAAACATTCAGTACTTC. This encodes CASSLDGSSANIQYF. The variable domain in full, completed from reference TRBV5-1 and TRBJ2-4, reads KAGVTQTPRYLIKTRGQQVTLSCSPISGHRSVSWYQQTPGQGLQFLFEYFSETQRNKGNFPGRFSGRQFSNSRSEMNVSTLELGDSALYLCASSLDGSSANIQYFGAGTRLSVL.

This clonotype was picked up one time. The genes are TRBV19 and TRBJ2-4, with D uncertain. This CDR3 is 13 amino acids long. V lost 6 bases to trimming and J lost 4 bases, with 10 bases between them. CDR1 and CDR2 from the germline V gene are LNHDA and SQIVND (reference sequence). The CDR3 DNA reads as TGTGCCAGTAGGGGGTTTCAGAAAAACATTCAGTACTTC. Translating it yields CASRGFQKNIQYF.

This clonotype appeared a few times. The chain couples TRBV28 to TRBJ2-5, with a possible D match to TRBD2 (5 bases). Trimming pared 2 bases from V and 5 bases from J, leaving 9 bases between. In germline, CDR1 is MDHEN, CDR2 SYDVKM. The CDR3 sequence is 13 residues long. The CDR3 sequence: CASSLLAPETQYF. The CDR3 nucleotides read TGTGCCAGCAGTTTACTAGCTCCGGAGACCCAGTACTTC.

The sample holds many counts of this clonotype. The rearrangement joins TRBV5-1 to TRBJ2-7, with D possibly TRBD2 on 5 matching bases. Per the germline V gene, CDR1 is SGHRS and CDR2 is YFSETQ. The V end was cut by 4 bases, the J end by 4 bases, with 18 bases between. The CDR3 has 15 residues. The CDR3 coding sequence is TGCGCCAGCAGCGCCTGGACTGGTTCCCATTACGAGCAGTACTTC. Translation: CASSAWTGSHYEQYF.

The gene calls are TRBV29-1 and TRBJ2-1; 14 positions match TRBD2. The CDR3 sequence is 17 residues long. J lost 0 bases, V lost 4 bases, and 5 bases had no gene match. Germline CDR1 reads SQVTM; CDR2 reads ANQGSEA. CDR3 in DNA: TGCAGCGTTGTGACTAGCGGGAGGGCAAACTCCTACAATGAGCAGTTCTTC. This translates into CSVVTSGRANSYNEQFF.

The sample holds a few counts of this clonotype. The chain joins TRBV4-2 to TRBJ1-4; no clear D. CDR3 length equals 16 residues. Trimming removed 3 bases from V and 0 bases from J, with 11 bases in between. Germline values: CDR1 LGHNA, CDR2 YNFKEQ. CDR3 in amino acids: CASSHGISTTNEKLFF. The DNA for the CDR3 is TGTGCCAGCAGCCACGGAATTAGTACAACTAATGAAAAACTGTTTTTT.

This clonotype was found many times. The chain employs TRBV6-1 and TRBJ2-5, with 7 bases that match TRBD2. V dropped 6 bases and J dropped 5; count of bases not matched to a gene: 9. Germline values: CDR1 MNHNS, CDR2 SASEGT. The CDR3 runs to 14 residues. DNA of the CDR3: TGTGCCAGCAGCTGGACTAGTAGCACGGAGACCCAGTACTTC. This sequence encodes CASSWTSSTETQYF.

This rearrangement joins TRBV27 to TRBJ2-7; 9 nucleotides match TRBD1. Germline V gene sequence: CDR1 MNHEY, CDR2 SMNVEV (reference sequence). The CDR3 is 15 amino acids. The J segment lost 3 bases and the V segment lost 5 bases, leaving 8 bases of the junction unmatched. The CDR3 DNA is TGTGCCAGCAGTCCACAGACAGGGGGAGGCTACGAGCAGTACTTC. This sequence encodes CASSPQTGGGYEQYF.

This clonotype appeared many times. V usage is TRBV11-3 and J usage is TRBJ2-5; no reliable D call. The CDR3 extends over 13 amino acids. Germline CDR1 reads SGHNT; CDR2 reads YENEEA. The germline V and J ends were trimmed by 1 base and 2 bases, with 5 bases remaining between them. The DNA of the CDR3 is TGTGCCAGCAGCTTAGCTCAGCAAGAGACCCAGTACTTC. It codes for CASSLAQQETQYF.